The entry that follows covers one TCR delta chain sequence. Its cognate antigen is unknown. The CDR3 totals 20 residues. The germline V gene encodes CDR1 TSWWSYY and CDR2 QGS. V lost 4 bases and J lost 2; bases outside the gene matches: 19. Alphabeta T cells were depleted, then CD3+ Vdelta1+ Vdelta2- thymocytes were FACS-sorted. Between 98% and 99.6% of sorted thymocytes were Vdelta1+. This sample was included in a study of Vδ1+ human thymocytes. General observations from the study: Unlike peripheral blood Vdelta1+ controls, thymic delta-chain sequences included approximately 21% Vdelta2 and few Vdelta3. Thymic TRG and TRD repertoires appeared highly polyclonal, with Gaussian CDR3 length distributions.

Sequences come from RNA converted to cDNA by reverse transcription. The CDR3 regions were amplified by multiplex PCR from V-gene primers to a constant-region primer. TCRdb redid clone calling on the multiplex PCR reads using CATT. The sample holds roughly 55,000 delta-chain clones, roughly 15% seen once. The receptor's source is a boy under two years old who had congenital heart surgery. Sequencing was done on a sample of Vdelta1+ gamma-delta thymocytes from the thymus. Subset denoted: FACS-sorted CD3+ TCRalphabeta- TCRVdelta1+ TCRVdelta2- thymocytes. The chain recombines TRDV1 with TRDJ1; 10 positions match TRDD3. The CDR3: CALGGPSLIFLLGDTDKLIF. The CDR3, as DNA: TGTGCTCTTGGGGGGCCTTCCCTTATCTTCTTACTGGGGGATACCGATAAACTCATCTTT.